This T cell receptor (beta chain) was identified during a study of CD8 T cells in Susac syndrome. Unmatched junction bases numbered 17, after V lost 6 bases and J lost 10 bases. The CDR3 runs to 15 residues. Germline CDR1 reads DFQATT; CDR2 reads SNEGSKA (reference sequence). RNA in amounts of roughly 0.45 to 1 ug was reverse transcribed with random hexamers. TCRdb reprocessed the immunoSEQ multiplex PCR reads with MiXCR, giving one entry per CDR3 protein. This sample has a few hundred thousand distinct CDR3 sequences, with about 95% found just once. Sequencing was carried out using CD4+ T cells from PBMCs. This rearrangement joins TRBV20-1 to TRBJ2-1; TRBD1 aligns across 8 bases. This sequence was found in a human donor with multiple sclerosis. The CDR3 DNA reads TGCAGTGCACCGTCGGACAGGGCTAGTTCTATCGAGCAGTTCTTC. Protein sequence: CSAPSDRASSIEQFF.